This T cell receptor (beta chain) was sequenced in a study of blood T cells in healthy people across ages. A second 7 to 11 cycle PCR used barcoded and J-beta primers. TCRdb itself ran the 5' RACE reads through MiXCR, one entry per CDR3 protein. The sample lists some 760,000 distinct CDR3 sequences, just under 25% seen once, with under 4.5% in the top ten. Individuals who donated were healthy Caucasians from Russia aged about 6 to 90. The same data also went into a second study, on T cells of mothers and their children. That source adds: Each 15 ul cDNA reaction used 1.5 ug RNA; all RNA was used.

This clonotype originated in a boy between 10 and 17 years old in good health. The sample taken for sequencing was blood.

The CDR3 spells CATEPSGHIQETQYF. The CDR3 bases are TGTGCCACCGAGCCTAGCGGGCATATCCAAGAGACCCAGTACTTC. The V call is TRBV24-1, the J call TRBJ2-5; 8 nucleotides line up with TRBD2. With 9 bases clipped from V and 1 base from J, the junction kept 9 bases outside the gene matches. The CDR3 is 15 amino acids. Germline V gene data show CDR1 as KGHDR and CDR2 as SFDVKD.